Below, 22 T cell receptor beta chains from the same sample are listed, as sequenced in a study of cytomegalovirus exposure and HLA in healthy donors. Data came from immunoSEQ multiplex PCR; TCRdb stores just in-frame clones and leaves some out. This table holds about 150,000 clones, approximately 90% found once. Sequencing input: PBMCs. The source is a woman aged 25-40 years in good health and CMV-seropositive.

The chain carries TRBV7-8 and TRBJ2-5; the match to TRBD2 covers 8 bases. Trimming took 7 bases from V and 2 from J; bases not matched to a gene: 3. The germline CDR1 and CDR2 sequences are SGHVS and FQNEAQ. The CDR3 sequence is 13 residues long. In nucleotides, the CDR3 is TGTGCCAGCACCGGGGGGGGTCAAGAGACCCAGTACTTC. This gives the protein CASTGGGQETQYF.

The V call is TRBV5-1, the J call TRBJ1-3, with D hard to call. The V and J ends lost 0 bases and 0 bases respectively, with 10 bases between them. The germline V gene encodes CDR1 SGHRS and CDR2 YFSETQ. This CDR3 contains 16 residues. The CDR3 region is CASSLVGDSSGNTIYF. CDR3 nucleotides: TGCGCCAGCAGCTTGGTTGGAGATAGCTCTGGAAACACCATATATTTT. The complete variable domain, with remaining parts taken from reference TRBV5-1 and TRBJ1-3, reads KAGVTQTPRYLIKTRGQQVTLSCSPISGHRSVSWYQQTPGQGLQFLFEYFSETQRNKGNFPGRFSGRQFSNSRSEMNVSTLELGDSALYLCASSLVGDSSGNTIYFGEGSWLTVV.

The genes are TRBV9 and TRBJ2-7; 7 nucleotides agree with TRBD1. The V gene's germline CDR1 is SGDLS and CDR2 YYNGEE. The J segment lost 3 bases and the V segment lost 0 bases, leaving 3 bases of the junction unmatched. The CDR3 loop spans 14 amino acids. CDR3: CASSVGAGGYEQYF. For the CDR3, the DNA is TGTGCCAGCAGCGTAGGGGCAGGGGGCTACGAGCAGTACTTC.

The gene calls are TRBV6-6 and TRBJ2-7; D remains ambiguous. The germline CDR1 and CDR2 sequences are MNHNY and SVGAGI (reference sequence). This CDR3 is built from 15 residues. V lost 0 bases to trimming and J lost 3 bases, with 12 bases between them. The DNA of the CDR3 is TGTGCCAGCAGTTACTCGATGGGCTTGGGCTACGAGCAGTACTTC. The encoded protein is CASSYSMGLGYEQYF.

The chain has TRBV5-1 and TRBJ2-3; tentative D call: TRBD1 (6 bases). CDR3 length equals 15 residues. Germline V gene sequence: CDR1 SGHRS, CDR2 YFSETQ. V shed 0 bases and J shed 1 base, with 9 bases lying between them. The CDR3 DNA is TGCGCCAGCAGCTTGGTCAGGGGCGGCACAGATACGCAGTATTTT. As protein: CASSLVRGGTDTQYF.

V and J are TRBV27 and TRBJ2-7; 8 bases are shared with TRBD2. With V trimmed by 2 bases and J by 0 bases, 3 bases remained unmatched. Germline V gene sequence: CDR1 MNHEY, CDR2 SMNVEV (reference sequence). This CDR3 is 15 amino acids long. CDR3 DNA sequence: TGTGCCAGCAGTTTAGGTAGCGGGATCTCCTACGAGCAGTACTTC. Protein sequence: CASSLGSGISYEQYF.

This clone was observed a handful of times. The chain links TRBV27 to TRBJ2-3; the D gene is possibly TRBD2 (6 bases). CDR1 and CDR2 (germline): MNHEY, SMNVEV (reference sequence). Trimming removed 3 bases from V and 1 base from J, with 14 bases in between. The CDR3 has 16 residues. For the CDR3, the DNA is TGTGCCAGCAGTTTCTTGCGGGACGGCGGCACAGATACGCAGTATTTT. Protein: CASSFLRDGGTDTQYF.

The chain carries TRBV5-1 and TRBJ2-2; D possibly corresponds to TRBD1 (6 bases). Germline lookup yields CDR1 SGHRS and CDR2 YFSETQ. The CDR3 spans 15 residues. Trimming took off 0 bases at V and 5 bases at J, with 11 bases between the two ends. The CDR3 DNA is TGCGCCAGCAGCTTGGGGGCAGGGGTAACCGGGGAGCTGTTTTTT. Translated: CASSLGAGVTGELFF.

The rearrangement joins TRBV19 to TRBJ2-3, with 11 bases aligning to TRBD2. Looked up from germline, CDR1 is LNHDA and CDR2 is SQIVND (reference sequence). There are 17 residues in the CDR3. The V segment lost 4 bases and the J segment 7 bases; nucleotides outside the gene matches: 13. This CDR3 is CASSKGSLAGGQNTQYF. CDR3 bases: TGTGCCAGTAGTAAGGGATCCTTAGCGGGAGGGCAAAATACGCAGTATTTT.

J is TRBJ1-5 and V is TRBV9; possibly TRBD1 for D (5 bases). Germline loops: CDR1 SGDLS, CDR2 YYNGEE. This CDR3 has 14 residues. Trimming stripped 0 bases from V and 9 bases from J, with 13 bases between. CDR3 sequence: CASSVGGGEGPQHF. DNA for the CDR3: TGTGCCAGCAGCGTAGGGGGGGGAGAAGGGCCCCAGCATTTT.

The chain carries TRBV9 and TRBJ2-1; TRBD1 matches at 8 bases. This CDR3 has 17 residues. Unmatched junction bases numbered 18, after V lost 3 bases and J lost 10 bases. Per the germline V gene, CDR1 is SGDLS and CDR2 is YYNGEE. CDR3 in amino acids: CASSGDDNTQGAEEQFF. The CDR3 DNA is TGTGCCAGCAGCGGGGACGACAATACTCAGGGGGCAGAGGAGCAGTTCTTC.

This rearrangement joins TRBV25-1 to TRBJ1-1; no clear D. Germline CDR1 reads MGHDK; CDR2 reads SYGVNS. This CDR3 spans 12 amino acids. Trimming took 2 bases from V and 11 from J, leaving 12 bases between them. This chain's CDR3 is CASSEGGGEAFF. In DNA, the CDR3 is TGTGCCAGCAGTGAAGGAGGCGGAGAGGCTTTCTTT.

The chain carries TRBV6-1 and TRBJ2-7; D is undetermined. V shed 6 bases and J shed 4 bases, with 10 bases lying between them. Germline CDR1 is MNHNS and CDR2 is SASEGT. The CDR3 consists of 12 residues. CDR3: CASRRTGYEQYF. DNA for the CDR3: TGTGCCAGCAGGCGAACTGGTTACGAGCAGTACTTC.

V usage is TRBV6-5 and J usage is TRBJ2-7, with 15 nucleotides matching TRBD2. CDR3 length: 15 residues. Germline trimming cut 6 bases from V and 2 bases from J; bases unmatched to any gene: 2. Germline V lookup: CDR1 MNHEY, CDR2 SVGAGI. The CDR3 loop is CASSRTSGRAYEQYF. CDR3 DNA: TGTGCCAGCAGCAGGACTAGCGGGAGGGCCTACGAGCAGTACTTC.

The V call is TRBV5-5, the J call TRBJ2-7, with 7 nucleotides matching TRBD2. The CDR3 has 16 amino acids. Trimming removed 1 base from V and 6 bases from J; junction bases left unmatched: 13. Germline V lookup: CDR1 SGHKS, CDR2 YYEKEE (reference sequence). CDR3 bases: TGTGCCAGCAGCTTGCGAATGGGAGGGTATCTAGCCGAGCAGTACTTC. This encodes CASSLRMGGYLAEQYF.

The sample holds a few counts of this clone. The genes are TRBV7-6 and TRBJ2-1; 9 bases match TRBD2. V was pared by 5 bases and J by 8 bases, with 16 bases of the junction left unmatched. Germline values: CDR1 SGHVS, CDR2 FNYEAQ. The CDR3 loop spans 17 amino acids. This CDR3 reads CASSPRLAAASDDEQFF. As DNA, the CDR3 is TGTGCCAGCAGCCCCAGACTAGCGGCGGCTTCGGATGATGAGCAGTTCTTC. The full variable domain, with the rest looked up from reference TRBV7-6 and TRBJ2-1, is GAGVSQSPRYKVTKRGQDVALRCDPISGHVSLYWYRQALGQGPEFLTYFNYEAQQDKSGLPNDRFSAERPEGSISTLTIQRTEQRDSAMYRCASSPRLAAASDDEQFFGPGTRLTVL.

The chain combines TRBV5-4 with TRBJ2-3, with no clear D. This CDR3 is built from 15 residues. Germline CDR1 and CDR2: SGHNT and YYREEE (reference sequence). V shed 4 bases and J shed 0 bases, with 12 bases lying between them. The CDR3 here is CASSTADISTDTQYF. In nucleotides, the CDR3 is TGTGCCAGCAGCACCGCCGACATCAGCACAGATACGCAGTATTTT.

The chain carries TRBV5-5 and TRBJ2-7; 8 positions agree with TRBD1. Unmatched junction bases numbered 6, after V lost 4 bases and J lost 3 bases. Per germline, CDR1 SGHKS and CDR2 YYEKEE (reference sequence). This CDR3 is built from 14 residues. CDR3 residues: CASSPDRVRYEQYF. In nucleotides, the CDR3 is TGTGCCAGCAGCCCGGACAGGGTGCGCTACGAGCAGTACTTC.

The chain joins TRBV20-1 to TRBJ2-5; D ambiguous. This CDR3 contains 10 residues. Germline V CDR1 and CDR2: DFQATT, SNEGSKA (reference sequence). The V and J ends lost 5 bases and 2 bases respectively, with 3 bases between them. CDR3 residues: CSAQQETQYF. DNA for the CDR3: TGCAGTGCTCAGCAAGAGACCCAGTACTTC.

Only one count was recorded for this clone. V usage is TRBV27 and J usage is TRBJ2-1, with 7 bases fitting TRBD2. The V gene end was trimmed by 3 bases and the J gene end by 3 bases; junction bases not matched to a gene: 2. Germline CDR1 MNHEY, CDR2 SMNVEV (reference sequence). This CDR3 comprises 14 residues. The CDR3 protein is CASSLGGSYNEQFF. Written as DNA, the CDR3 is TGTGCCAGCAGTTTGGGGGGGAGCTACAATGAGCAGTTCTTC.

The chain recombines TRBV19 with TRBJ2-1; 7 positions agree with TRBD2. Germline V CDR1 and CDR2: LNHDA, SQIVND (reference sequence). The ends lost 4 bases at V and 7 bases at J; junction bases unmatched: 7. CDR3 length: 14 amino acids. CDR3: CASSNGGSLNEQFF. CDR3 nucleotides: TGTGCCAGTAGTAACGGGGGGAGTTTGAATGAGCAGTTCTTC. Looking up the rest from reference TRBV19 and TRBJ2-1 gives the full variable domain: DGGITQSPKYLFRKEGQNVTLSCEQNLNHDAMYWYRQDPGQGLRLIYYSQIVNDFQKGDIAEGYSVSREKKESFPLTVTSAQKNPTAFYLCASSNGGSLNEQFFGPGTRLTVL.

This clone is a singleton in its sample. This chain joins TRBV5-1 and TRBJ2-1, with TRBD2 matching 7 bases. The junction had 13 bases not matched to a gene; V was cut back by 3 bases and J by 10 bases. Germline V gene sequence: CDR1 SGHRS, CDR2 YFSETQ. The CDR3 consists of 15 residues. The CDR3 sequence: CASSSEPSGTGEQFF. The CDR3 bases are TGCGCCAGCAGCTCGGAGCCTAGCGGCACAGGAGAGCAGTTCTTC.